This TCR beta chain stems from a study of cytomegalovirus exposure and HLA in healthy donors. This PCR relied on a set of 60 Vbeta primers and 13 Jbeta primers. TCRdb's copy holds only in-frame clones and misses some; the assay was immunoSEQ multiplex PCR. Of some 180,000 clones in the sample, 77% were seen once. V shed 4 bases, J shed 5 bases, and the junction held 7 bases outside the gene matches. This CDR3 has 15 residues. Germline V gives CDR1 SGHRS, CDR2 YFSETQ. The receptor comes from a woman aged 55-69 years in good health and CMV-seropositive. Source material: PBMCs. The chain employs TRBV5-1 and TRBJ2-1; 9 nucleotides match TRBD2. CDR3 in DNA: TGCGCCAGCAGCGAGGCGGGGGGGAAAGACAATGAGCAGTTCTTC. This codes for CASSEAGGKDNEQFF.